This T cell receptor (beta chain) was identified in a study of shared clonotypes between healthy human individuals. Findings and caveats of the study: Sampling involved blood alone; tissue repertoires likely differ.

The deep-level immunoSEQ assay was used. Authors' analysis steps: Owing to the provision of junction-only sequences devoid of quality scores by immunoSEQ, filtering differed. Sequenced by immunoSEQ multiplex PCR; TCRdb stores in-frame clones only, minus some. The V and J calls and clone size were taken over from that table, and D and trimming were inferred from the DNA. The data show around 240,000 clones, 65% seen once. Points on this clone: Its antigen is undetermined.

The sequence was collected from a man under 40 in good health. The sequenced sample consisted of memory CD4+ T cells sorted from blood. Described subset: CD45RA-negative fraction.

CDR3 residues: CASSPPGRTYGYTF. The CDR3 DNA sequence: TGTGCCAGCAGTCCCCCTGGACGTACCTATGGCTACACCTTC. J is TRBJ1-2 and V is TRBV28; D is uncertain. Germline CDR1 and CDR2: MDHEN and SYDVKM. This CDR3 region has 14 residues. V shed 5 bases and J shed 4 bases, with 14 bases lying between them.